This TCR beta chain originates from a study of sequential checkpoint blockade in melanoma. Study summary: First-line arms were nivolumab then ipilimumab, or the reverse, randomized 1:1. After both sequences, patients received maintenance nivolumab.

V dropped 6 bases and J dropped 8; count of bases not matched to a gene: 16. This CDR3 is built from 16 residues. Germline V gene sequence: CDR1 MNHNY, CDR2 SVGAGI (reference sequence). Libraries were prepared by immunoSEQ multiplex PCR; TCRdb keeps only in-frame clonotypes and omits some of them. In the table there are 10,000 to 15,000 clones, about three quarters of which are singletons. Noted treatment: randomized to nivolumab then ipilimumab (arm A) or the reverse (arm B). Live CD3+CD8+ CD19− CD56− cells were sorted from PBMCs. The receptor comes from a human donor with melanoma. This chain connects TRBV6-6 to TRBJ1-2, with 9 bases lining up with TRBD1. The sample in question was CD8+ T cells sorted from blood (inferred from file names), obtained from a patient given nivolumab and ipilimumab in sequence. CDR3 residues: CASSEINRGRAAGYTF. The DNA of the CDR3 is TGTGCCAGCAGCGAAATAAACAGGGGGCGCGCCGCGGGCTACACCTTC.